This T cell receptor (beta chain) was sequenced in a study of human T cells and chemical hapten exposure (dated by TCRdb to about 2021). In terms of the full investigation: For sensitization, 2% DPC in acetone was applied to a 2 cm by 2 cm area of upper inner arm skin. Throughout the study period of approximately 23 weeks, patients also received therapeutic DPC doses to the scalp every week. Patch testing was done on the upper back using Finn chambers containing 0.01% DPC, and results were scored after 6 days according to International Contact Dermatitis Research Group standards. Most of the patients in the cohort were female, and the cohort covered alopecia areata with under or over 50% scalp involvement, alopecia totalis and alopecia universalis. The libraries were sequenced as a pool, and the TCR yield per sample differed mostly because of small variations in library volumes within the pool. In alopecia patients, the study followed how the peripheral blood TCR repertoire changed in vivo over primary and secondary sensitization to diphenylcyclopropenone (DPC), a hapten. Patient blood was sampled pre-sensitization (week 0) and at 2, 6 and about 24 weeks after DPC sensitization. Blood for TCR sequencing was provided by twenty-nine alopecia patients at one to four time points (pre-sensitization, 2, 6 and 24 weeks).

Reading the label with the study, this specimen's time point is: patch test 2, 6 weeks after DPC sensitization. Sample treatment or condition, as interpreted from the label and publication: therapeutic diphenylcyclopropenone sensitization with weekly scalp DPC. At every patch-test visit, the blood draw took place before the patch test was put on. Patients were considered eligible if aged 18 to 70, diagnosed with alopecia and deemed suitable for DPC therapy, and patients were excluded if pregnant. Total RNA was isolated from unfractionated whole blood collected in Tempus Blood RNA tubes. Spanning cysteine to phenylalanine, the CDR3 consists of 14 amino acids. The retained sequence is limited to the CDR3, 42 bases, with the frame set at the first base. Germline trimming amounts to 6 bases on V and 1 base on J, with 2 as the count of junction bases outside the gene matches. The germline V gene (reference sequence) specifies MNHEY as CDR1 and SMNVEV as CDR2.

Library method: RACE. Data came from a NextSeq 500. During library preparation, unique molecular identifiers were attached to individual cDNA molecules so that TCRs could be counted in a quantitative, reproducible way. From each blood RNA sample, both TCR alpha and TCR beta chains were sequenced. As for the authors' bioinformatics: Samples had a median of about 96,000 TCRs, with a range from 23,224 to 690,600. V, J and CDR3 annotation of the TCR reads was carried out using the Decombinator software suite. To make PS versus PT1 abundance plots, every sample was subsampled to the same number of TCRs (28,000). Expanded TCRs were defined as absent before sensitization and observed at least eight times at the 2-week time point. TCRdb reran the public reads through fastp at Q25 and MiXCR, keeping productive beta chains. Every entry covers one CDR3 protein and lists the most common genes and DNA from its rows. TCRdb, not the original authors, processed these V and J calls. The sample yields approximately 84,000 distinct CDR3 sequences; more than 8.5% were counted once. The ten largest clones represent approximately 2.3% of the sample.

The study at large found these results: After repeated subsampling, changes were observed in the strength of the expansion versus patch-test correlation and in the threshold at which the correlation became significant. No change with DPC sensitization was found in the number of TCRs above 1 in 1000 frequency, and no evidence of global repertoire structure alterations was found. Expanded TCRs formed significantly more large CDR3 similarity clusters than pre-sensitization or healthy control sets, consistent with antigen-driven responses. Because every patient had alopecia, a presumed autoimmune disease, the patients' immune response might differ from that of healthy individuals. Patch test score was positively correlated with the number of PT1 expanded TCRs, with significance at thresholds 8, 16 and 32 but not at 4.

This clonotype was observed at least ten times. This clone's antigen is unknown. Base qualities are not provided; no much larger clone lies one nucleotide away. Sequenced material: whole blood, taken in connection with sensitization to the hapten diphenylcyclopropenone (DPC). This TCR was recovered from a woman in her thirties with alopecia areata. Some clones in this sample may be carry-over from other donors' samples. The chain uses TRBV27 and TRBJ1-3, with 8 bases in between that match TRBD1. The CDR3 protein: CASRDRGSGNTIYF. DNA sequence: TGTGCCAGCAGAGACAGGGGATCTGGAAACACCATATATTTT.